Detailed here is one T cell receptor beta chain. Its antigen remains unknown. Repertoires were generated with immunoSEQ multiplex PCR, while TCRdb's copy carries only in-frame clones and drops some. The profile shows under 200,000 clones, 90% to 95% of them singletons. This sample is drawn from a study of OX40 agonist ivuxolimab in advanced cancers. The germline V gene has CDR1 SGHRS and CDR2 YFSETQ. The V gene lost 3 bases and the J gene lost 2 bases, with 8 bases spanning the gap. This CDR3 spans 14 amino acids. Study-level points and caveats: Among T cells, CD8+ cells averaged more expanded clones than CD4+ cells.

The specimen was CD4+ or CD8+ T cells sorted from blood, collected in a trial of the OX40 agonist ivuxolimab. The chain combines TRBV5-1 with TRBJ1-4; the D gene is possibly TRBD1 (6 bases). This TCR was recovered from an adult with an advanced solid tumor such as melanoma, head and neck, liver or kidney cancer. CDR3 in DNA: TGCGCCAGCAGCTCGAGGGGGACTAATGAAAAACTGTTTTTT. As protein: CASSSRGTNEKLFF.